Listed here are 32 T cell receptor beta chains from one sample, sequenced in a study of spatial heterogeneity in lung cancer. The study's findings and limits: It was found that expanded intratumoral alpha and beta TCR counts tracked tumor mutation counts.

As for time point: sample taken at primary tumor resection. Their recognized antigens are unknown. TCRdb ran MiXCR on the 5' RACE reads and lists one entry per CDR3 protein. Counted here are 100,000 or so distinct CDR3 sequences, 3.5% to 5% occurring once; the ten biggest clones make up approximately 21%. This sample comprised lung tumor tissue, obtained at surgery. These receptor sequences come from a male donor with early-stage non-small cell lung cancer.

The V gene is TRBV6-1, the J gene TRBJ1-2; unclear D gene. The CDR3 sequence is 16 residues long. CDR1 and CDR2 (germline): MNHNS, SASEGT. Trimming took off 6 bases at V and 1 base at J, with 18 bases between the two ends. The CDR3: CASRVPDVRYNYGYTF. CDR3 in DNA: TGTGCCAGCAGGGTCCCCGACGTTAGGTATAACTATGGCTACACCTTC.

This clonotype was seen many times. J is TRBJ2-3 and V is TRBV2; D is unclear. The germline gives CDR1 SNHLY, CDR2 FYNNEI. The CDR3 is 16 amino acids. V was cut by 10 bases and J by 2 bases, with 22 bases left in between. For the CDR3, the DNA is TGTGCCATCTCCGATTGGCTGGAGTGGGCCACAGATACGCAGTATTTT. The encoded protein is CAISDWLEWATDTQYF. Variable domain in full (rest from reference TRBV2 and TRBJ2-3): EPEVTQTPSHQVTQMGQEVILRCVPISNHLYFYWYRQILGQKVEFLVSFYNNEISEKSEIFDDQFSVERPDGSNFTLKIRSTKLEDSAMYFCAISDWLEWATDTQYFGPGTRLTVL.

This clonotype was observed at least ten times. The chain recombines TRBV27 with TRBJ1-3; D is uncertain. This CDR3 is built from 15 residues. The V gene's germline CDR1 is MNHEY and CDR2 SMNVEV (reference sequence). V was clipped by 1 base and J by 0 bases, with 7 bases between them. CDR3 amino acids: CASSLLQVSGNTIYF. CDR3 nucleotides: TGTGCCAGCAGTTTATTGCAGGTCTCTGGAAACACCATATATTTT.

Many counts were recorded for this clonotype. The V gene is TRBV19, the J gene TRBJ2-7; D might be TRBD1 (6 bases). V was clipped by 7 bases and J by 3 bases, with 16 bases between them. This CDR3 is 14 amino acids long. Per germline, CDR1 LNHDA and CDR2 SQIVND (reference sequence). The CDR3 sequence is CASKVSDSGYEQYF. CDR3 coding DNA: TGTGCCAGTAAGGTCTCGGACAGCGGCTACGAGCAGTACTTC.

There are many counts of this clonotype. V gene TRBV27 combines with J gene TRBJ2-7, with a weak D call TRBD1 (6 bases). Looked up from germline, CDR1 is MNHEY and CDR2 is SMNVEV (reference sequence). V lost 3 bases and J lost 3, with 12 bases in between. The CDR3 runs 14 residues. CDR3 amino acids: CASSFSGQSYEQYF. The CDR3 DNA follows: TGTGCCAGCAGTTTCAGCGGACAGAGCTACGAGCAGTACTTC.

In this sample, this clonotype turned up a few times. V is TRBV4-1 and J is TRBJ1-2, with no clear D. The CDR3 runs 15 residues. CDR1 is MGHRA and CDR2 is YSYEKL in the germline V gene. V was trimmed by 4 bases and J by 0 bases, leaving 12 bases between them. The CDR3 sequence is CASSPLDFANYGYTF. The DNA for the CDR3 is TGCGCCAGCAGCCCGCTTGACTTCGCTAACTATGGCTACACCTTC.

This clonotype was observed many times. The rearrangement links TRBV11-1 to TRBJ1-1; D remains unclear. V shed 0 bases and J shed 6 bases, with 20 bases lying between them. This CDR3 has 17 residues. Germline CDR1 SGHAT, CDR2 FQDESV (reference sequence). In nucleotides, the CDR3 is TGTGCCAGCAGCTTAGCGAAGTCTTCGGGTGCGCGCGCTGAAGCTTTCTTT. This encodes CASSLAKSSGARAEAFF.

This clonotype was counted only a few times. The J gene is TRBJ2-3, the V gene TRBV18; D gene unclear. V was shortened by 2 bases and J by 11 bases, with 14 bases between the two germline ends. The germline gives CDR1 KGHSH, CDR2 LQKENI. This CDR3 is built from 13 residues. CDR3 DNA: TGTGCCAGCTCACCATCTAGGGCGATTGGGCAGTATTTT. As protein: CASSPSRAIGQYF.

This clonotype was recorded at least ten times. The gene calls are TRBV7-2 and TRBJ2-3; possibly TRBD1 or TRBD2 for D (5 bases each). CDR1 SGHTA and CDR2 FQGNSA come from the germline V gene. Trimming took off 1 base at V and 0 bases at J, with 14 bases between the two ends. The CDR3 consists of 17 residues. CDR3 in DNA: TGTGCCAGCAGCTTAGGTCTTAGTGGGGACAGCACAGATACGCAGTATTTT. Residues: CASSLGLSGDSTDTQYF. Based on the CDR3 plus reference TRBV7-2 and TRBJ2-3, the full variable domain is GAGVSQSPSNKVTEKGKDVELRCDPISGHTALYWYRQSLGQGLEFLIYFQGNSAPDKSGLPSDRFSAERTGGSVSTLTIQRTQQEDSAVYLCASSLGLSGDSTDTQYFGPGTRLTVL.

V is TRBV18 and J is TRBJ1-6; 10 bases are shared with TRBD1. CDR1 KGHSH and CDR2 LQKENI come from the germline V gene. Trimming removed 3 bases from V and 8 bases from J; junction bases left unmatched: 4. This CDR3 is built from 15 residues. The CDR3 DNA follows: TGTGCCAGCTCACCGACCGGGACAGGGGATTCACCCCTCCACTTT. It yields the protein CASSPTGTGDSPLHF. Full variable domain (outside the CDR3, taken from reference TRBV18 and TRBJ1-6): NAGVMQNPRHLVRRRGQEARLRCSPMKGHSHVYWYRQLPEEGLKFMVYLQKENIIDESGMPKERFSAEFPKEGPSILRIQQVVRGDSAAYFCASSPTGTGDSPLHFGNGTRLTVT.

In this sample, this clonotype turned up many times. The CDR3 loop is CASSQDGETQYF. The DNA of the CDR3 is TGTGCCAGCAGTCAGGACGGAGAGACCCAGTACTTC. J is TRBJ2-5 and V is TRBV6-5, with no clear D. CDR1 is MNHEY, CDR2 SVGAGI, per germline. V lost 5 bases, J lost 4 bases, and 8 bases lay in between. The CDR3 covers 12 residues.

This clonotype was seen ten or more times. The genes are TRBV15 and TRBJ1-2; D ambiguous. Germline-derived CDR1 and CDR2 are LNHNV and YYDKDF (reference sequence). This CDR3 region has 15 residues. Trimming cost V 0 bases and J 1 base, with 9 bases left between them. This CDR3 reads CATSRDGRINYGYTF. For the CDR3, the DNA is TGTGCCACCAGCAGAGATGGGAGAATTAACTATGGCTACACCTTC.

This chain connects TRBV15 to TRBJ2-1; maybe TRBD1 (5 bases). Germline V lookup: CDR1 LNHNV, CDR2 YYDKDF (reference sequence). The CDR3 sequence is 15 residues long. The ends were cut back, 0 bases at V and 7 bases at J, with 13 bases in the middle. The CDR3 nucleotides are TGTGCCACCAGCAGAGATCGCGTGACAGCTAATGAGCAGTTCTTC. Its protein is CATSRDRVTANEQFF. The full variable domain, in which reference TRBV15 and TRBJ2-1 provide the parts outside the CDR3, is DAMVIQNPRYQVTQFGKPVTLSCSQTLNHNVMYWYQQKSSQAPKLLFHYYDKDFNNEADTPDNFQSRRPNTSFCFLDIRSPGLGDTAMYLCATSRDRVTANEQFFGPGTRLTVL.

This clonotype was counted between two and nine times. The V and J genes are TRBV4-1 and TRBJ2-1; 10 nucleotides match TRBD2. V was clipped by 0 bases and J by 9 bases; unmatched bases: 14. Germline V gene data show CDR1 as MGHRA and CDR2 as YSYEKL. CDR3 length equals 18 residues. CDR3 residues: CASSQERLLAGANGEQFF. In nucleotides, the CDR3 is TGCGCCAGCAGCCAAGAACGTTTGCTAGCGGGAGCAAACGGTGAGCAGTTCTTC.

Ten or more counts support this clonotype. J is TRBJ2-1 and V is TRBV2; D gene uncertain. The germline gives CDR1 SNHLY, CDR2 FYNNEI. The CDR3 has 14 amino acids. V lost 2 bases, J lost 5 bases, and 10 bases lay in between. CDR3 in DNA: TGTGCCAGCAGTGAATACTTAGTGAACAATGAGCAGTTCTTC. It encodes CASSEYLVNNEQFF.

At least ten counts were recorded for this clonotype. The gene calls are TRBV28 and TRBJ1-5; no reliable D call. This CDR3 is built from 14 residues. Germline V gene data show CDR1 as MDHEN and CDR2 as SYDVKM. The V and J ends lost 6 bases and 5 bases respectively, with 14 bases between them. The CDR3, as DNA: TGTGCCAGCAGCCCGGGCTCCGCGGATCAGCCCCAGCATTTT. Translated: CASSPGSADQPQHF.

This clonotype was counted many times. The V call is TRBV29-1, the J call TRBJ1-1; 9 bases are a match to TRBD1. This CDR3 is 12 amino acids long. Per the germline V gene, CDR1 is SQVTM and CDR2 is ANQGSEA. Trimming at V came to 3 bases and at J to 11 bases, leaving 7 bases not matched to a gene. Here the CDR3 DNA reads TGCAGCGTTGAGACACAGGGGGCGCGGGCTTTCTTT. Amino acid sequence: CSVETQGARAFF.

In this sample, this clonotype turned up a few times. The chain employs TRBV7-9 and TRBJ2-2, with D unresolved. The V gene lost 2 bases and the J gene lost 5 bases, with 9 bases spanning the gap. CDR1 is SEHNR and CDR2 is FQNEAQ in the germline V gene (reference sequence). CDR3 size: 14 residues. CDR3 residues: CASSLTTDTGELFF. In DNA, the CDR3 is TGTGCCAGCAGCTTAACAACAGATACCGGGGAGCTGTTTTTT.

This clonotype was counted many times. This chain joins TRBV7-9 and TRBJ2-7; D unresolved. Germline CDR1 and CDR2: SEHNR and FQNEAQ (reference sequence). This CDR3 has 14 amino acids. The V end was cut by 1 base, the J end by 2 bases, with 9 bases between. In DNA form, the CDR3 reads TGTGCCAGCAGCTTAGTTGGGGTAACCTACGAGCAGTACTTC. Encoded protein: CASSLVGVTYEQYF.

There are many counts of this clonotype. The rearrangement uses TRBV20-1 and TRBJ2-7; D is unclear. The germline CDR1 and CDR2 sequences are DFQATT and SNEGSKA (reference sequence). V was trimmed by 6 bases and J by 3 bases, leaving 15 bases between them. The length of the CDR3 is 13 residues. CDR3 nucleotide sequence: TGCAGTGCCAAGCTCCCCCCGGGCTACGAGCAGTACTTC. Encoded protein: CSAKLPPGYEQYF.

At least ten counts were recorded for this clonotype. V gene TRBV6-1 combines with J gene TRBJ1-4, with D unclear. CDR3 length: 17 residues. Germline values: CDR1 MNHNS, CDR2 SASEGT. Trimming removed 0 bases from V and 5 bases from J, with 16 bases in between. DNA for the CDR3: TGTGCCAGCAGTGAAGCGCTTCTTGGAGGGCTGAATGAAAAACTGTTTTTT. It translates to CASSEALLGGLNEKLFF.

This clonotype was recorded at least ten times. The chain uses TRBV18 and TRBJ2-2, with D perhaps matching TRBD2 (5 bases). Trimming stripped 3 bases from V and 7 bases from J, with 9 bases between. The CDR3 is 13 amino acids. Germline CDR1 reads KGHSH; CDR2 reads LQKENI. CDR3 bases: TGTGCCAGCTCACCTGGAGGAGTCGGGGAGCTGTTTTTT. Amino acids: CASSPGGVGELFF.

This clonotype was seen repeatedly, ten times or more. The J gene is TRBJ2-1, the V gene TRBV4-1; D gene ambiguous. The germline V gene encodes CDR1 MGHRA and CDR2 YSYEKL. Trimming pared 5 bases from V and 6 bases from J, leaving 11 bases between. The CDR3 spans 13 residues. The CDR3 reads CASSSRLGNEQFF. The DNA of the CDR3 is TGCGCCAGCAGCTCGCGCCTGGGCAATGAGCAGTTCTTC.

This clonotype was observed many times. The chain recombines TRBV20-1 with TRBJ1-4; 7 bases fit TRBD1. This CDR3 comprises 13 residues. V was pared by 4 bases and J by 7 bases, with 6 bases of the junction left unmatched. CDR1 is DFQATT and CDR2 is SNEGSKA in the germline V gene (reference sequence). CDR3 residues: CSAKQGSSEKLFF. CDR3 DNA: TGCAGTGCTAAACAGGGGTCGAGTGAAAAACTGTTTTTT.

This clonotype was found many times. The J gene is TRBJ2-1, the V gene TRBV28; D assignment may be TRBD1 or TRBD2 (6 bases each). The CDR3 is 15 residues long. Trimming stripped 8 bases from V and 3 bases from J, with 17 bases between. Germline V gives CDR1 MDHEN, CDR2 SYDVKM. The CDR3 reads CASGRGAYRYNEQFF. In DNA, the CDR3 is TGTGCCAGCGGAAGGGGGGCTTATCGCTACAATGAGCAGTTCTTC.

There are a few counts of this clonotype. The chain combines TRBV5-1 with TRBJ2-1, with 7 bases that match TRBD1. V dropped 4 bases and J dropped 5; count of bases not matched to a gene: 3. The CDR3 runs to 13 residues. Germline CDR1 is SGHRS and CDR2 is YFSETQ. Here the CDR3 reads CASSIRGNNEQFF. CDR3 bases: TGCGCCAGCAGCATCAGGGGGAACAATGAGCAGTTCTTC.

In this sample, this clonotype turned up many times. This chain joins TRBV6-1 and TRBJ2-1; 7 bases are shared with TRBD2. Per the germline V gene, CDR1 is MNHNS and CDR2 is SASEGT. Trimming at V came to 0 bases and at J to 14 bases, leaving 10 bases not matched to a gene. The CDR3 spans 14 residues. The CDR3 region has the DNA TGTGCCAGCAGTGAAGCAAGAGAGGTGGCGGGGGAGTTCTTC. This codes for CASSEAREVAGEFF.

This clonotype has a count of ten or more. The chain employs TRBV3-1 and TRBJ1-2; D call uncertain. Deletions cut 0 bases from V and 4 bases from J, with 9 bases between. CDR3 size: 14 residues. Germline V CDR1 and CDR2: LGHDT, YNNKEL (reference sequence). The CDR3 spells CASSQDPGPYGYTF. The CDR3 DNA sequence: TGTGCCAGCAGCCAAGATCCGGGCCCCTATGGCTACACCTTC.

This clonotype has a count of ten or more. The chain joins TRBV5-1 to TRBJ2-5, with D possibly being TRBD1 (8 bases). The V and J ends lost 2 bases and 2 bases respectively, with 13 bases between them. This CDR3 is built from 15 residues. Germline-derived CDR1 and CDR2 are SGHRS and YFSETQ. The CDR3 nucleotides are TGCGCCAGCAGCTTAGGGGGGGACAGGCAAGAGACCCAGTACTTC. This codes for CASSLGGDRQETQYF.

This clonotype was seen many times. The J gene is TRBJ1-2, the V gene TRBV2; tentative D call: TRBD1 (5 bases). Germline values: CDR1 SNHLY, CDR2 FYNNEI. The CDR3 is made up of 12 amino acids. Deletions cut 7 bases from V and 3 bases from J, with 9 bases between. CDR3 nucleotide sequence: TGTGCCAGCAAAGGGACGGACTATGGCTACACCTTC. Encoded protein: CASKGTDYGYTF.

At least ten counts were recorded for this clonotype. The chain uses TRBV18 and TRBJ2-7; weak D call: TRBD2 (5 bases). CDR1 is KGHSH, CDR2 LQKENI, per germline. Trimming stripped 2 bases from V and 6 bases from J, with 17 bases between. The CDR3 is 15 amino acids. The CDR3, as DNA: TGTGCCAGCTCACCAAAGAGTAGCGTCTCCGGCGAGCAGTACTTC. Amino acids: CASSPKSSVSGEQYF.

This clonotype was found many times. V gene TRBV9 combines with J gene TRBJ2-6; no clear D. The CDR3 covers 15 residues. Looked up from germline, CDR1 is SGDLS and CDR2 is YYNGEE. Trimming took 3 bases from V and 3 from J, leaving 10 bases between them. The CDR3 nucleotides read TGTGCCAGCAGCGCCCAGATGTTTGGGGCCAACGTCCTGACTTTC. Its protein is CASSAQMFGANVLTF.